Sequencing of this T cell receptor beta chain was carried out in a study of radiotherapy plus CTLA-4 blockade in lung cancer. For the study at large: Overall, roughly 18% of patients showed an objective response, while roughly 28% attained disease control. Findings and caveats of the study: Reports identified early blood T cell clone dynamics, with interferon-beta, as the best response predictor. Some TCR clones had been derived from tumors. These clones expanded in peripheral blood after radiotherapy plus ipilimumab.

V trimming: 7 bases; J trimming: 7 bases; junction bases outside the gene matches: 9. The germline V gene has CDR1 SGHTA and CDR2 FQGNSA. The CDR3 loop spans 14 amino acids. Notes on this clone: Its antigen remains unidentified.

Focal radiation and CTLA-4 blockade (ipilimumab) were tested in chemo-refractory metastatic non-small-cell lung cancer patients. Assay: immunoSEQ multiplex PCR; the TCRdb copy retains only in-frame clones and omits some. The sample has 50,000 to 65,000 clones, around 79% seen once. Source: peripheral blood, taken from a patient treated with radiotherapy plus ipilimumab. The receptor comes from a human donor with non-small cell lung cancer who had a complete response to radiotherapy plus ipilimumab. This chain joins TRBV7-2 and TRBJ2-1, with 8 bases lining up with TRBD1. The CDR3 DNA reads TGTGCCAGCACATTGCAGGGGGCCGTTAATGAGCAGTTCTTC. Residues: CASTLQGAVNEQFF. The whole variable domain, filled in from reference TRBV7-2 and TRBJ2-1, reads GAGVSQSPSNKVTEKGKDVELRCDPISGHTALYWYRQSLGQGLEFLIYFQGNSAPDKSGLPSDRFSAERTGGSVSTLTIQRTQQEDSAVYLCASTLQGAVNEQFFGPGTRLTVL.